The clone carrying this T cell receptor (beta chain) has a handful of counts. Its antigen is unknown. The junction had 9 bases not matched to a gene; V was cut back by 0 bases and J by 8 bases. The CDR3 totals 15 residues. Germline lookup yields CDR1 LNHNV and CDR2 YYDKDF (reference sequence). The data are from a study of cytomegalovirus exposure and HLA in healthy donors. The PCR made use of 60 Vbeta and 13 Jbeta primers. Assay: immunoSEQ multiplex PCR; the TCRdb copy retains only in-frame clones and omits some. The top ten clones hold 7.8% of a sample with about 200,000 clones, roughly 13% of them seen once. Study-level points and caveats: A later analysis linked a missense DCLRE1C variant to TCR beta V- and J-gene trimming. A few CMV-associated chains proved CMV antigen-specific in vitro. Immune exposure data for these donors was limited to CMV serostatus. A later analysis showed HLA-associated TCR beta chains outstripping equally common others in clonal expansion.

The rearrangement links TRBV15 to TRBJ1-2; TRBD1 aligns across 7 bases. The sequencing input was PBMCs. This TCR came from a man aged 50-60 years in good health and CMV-seropositive. CDR3: CATSRDLGQIGGYTF. The DNA of the CDR3 is TGTGCCACCAGCAGAGACTTGGGACAGATCGGAGGCTACACCTTC.